The 8 T cell receptor beta chains presented below share a single source sample, sequenced in a study of ipilimumab plus nivolumab after autologous stem cell transplantation. Data came from immunoSEQ multiplex PCR; TCRdb stores just in-frame clones and leaves some out. Of 8,000 to 11,000 clones listed, nearly 80% are singletons. The source material was PBMCs, sampled in a trial of ipilimumab plus nivolumab as post-transplant consolidation. The source is a male donor with diffuse large B-cell lymphoma.

With respect to this clone: This same CDR3 is encoded by further DNA sequences in the sample. The rearrangement joins TRBV9 to TRBJ1-1; 7 bases map to TRBD1. V trimming: 0 bases; J trimming: 1 base; junction bases outside the gene matches: 3. This CDR3 has 15 amino acids. Germline-derived CDR1 and CDR2 are SGDLS and YYNGEE. Here the CDR3 DNA reads TGTGCCAGCAGCGTAGGGCCAGGGGGGAACACTGAAGCTTTCTTT. Translated: CASSVGPGGNTEAFF. Full variable domain (missing parts from reference TRBV9 and TRBJ1-1): DSGVTQTPKHLITATGQRVTLRCSPRSGDLSVYWYQQSLDQGLQFLIQYYNGEERAKGNILERFSAQQFPDLHSELNLSSLELGDSALYFCASSVGPGGNTEAFFGQGTRLTVV.

This clone showed up just once. The chain recombines TRBV11-1 with TRBJ2-7; possibly TRBD1 for D (6 bases). The CDR3 is 13 amino acids. Germline V gives CDR1 SGHAT, CDR2 FQDESV (reference sequence). Trimming removed 0 bases at V and 6 bases at J, with 9 bases between. CDR3 residues: CASSLAIRGEQYF. The CDR3 DNA is TGTGCCAGCAGCTTAGCGATCAGGGGCGAGCAGTACTTC.

The chain employs TRBV5-6 and TRBJ2-6; 7 nucleotides line up with TRBD2. The germline CDR1 and CDR2 sequences are SGHDT and YYEEEE. The CDR3 is 18 amino acids. With V trimmed by 3 bases and J by 0 bases, 9 bases remained unmatched. This chain's CDR3 is CASSYGGDHFSGANVLTF. The CDR3 DNA sequence: TGTGCCAGCAGCTATGGGGGGGACCATTTCTCTGGGGCCAACGTCCTGACTTTC.

The chain joins TRBV6-5 to TRBJ2-7; a possible D gene is TRBD2 (6 bases). V was clipped by 8 bases and J by 0 bases, with 14 bases between them. CDR1 and CDR2 (germline): MNHEY, SVGAGI. CDR3 length: 14 amino acids. CDR3 region: CASALVGGSYEQYF. As DNA, the CDR3 is TGTGCCAGCGCATTGGTCGGGGGCTCCTACGAGCAGTACTTC.

This clone came up a few times. The chain carries TRBV30 and TRBJ2-7, with D possibly TRBD1 on 5 matching bases. Germline V gene data show CDR1 as GTSNPN and CDR2 as SVGIG (reference sequence). CDR3 length: 14 residues. Between the trimmed V and J ends, which lost 4 bases and 1 base, there was a span of 14 bases. The CDR3 coding sequence is TGTGCCTGGAACGTGTGGGGCAGATCCTACGAGCAGTACTTC. This sequence encodes CAWNVWGRSYEQYF.

This rearrangement joins TRBV5-1 to TRBJ2-7, with 9 bases identical to TRBD1. The germline V gene has CDR1 SGHRS and CDR2 YFSETQ. This CDR3 is built from 17 residues. The junction had 13 bases not matched to a gene; V was cut back by 4 bases and J by 2 bases. The CDR3 nucleotides are TGCGCCAGCAGCCCCGGGACAGGGAGCTGGGGGGCCTACGAGCAGTACTTC. It is translated as CASSPGTGSWGAYEQYF.

This clone was seen just once. In DNA form, the CDR3 reads TGTGCCAGCAGTTTCGCGGGCGGGGGCCGGCAAGAGACCCAGTACTTC. This translates into CASSFAGGGRQETQYF. The rearrangement uses TRBV6-5 and TRBJ2-5, with D possibly matching TRBD2 (7 bases). V lost 4 bases and J lost 2, with 17 bases in between. The CDR3 spans 16 residues. The germline V gene has CDR1 MNHEY and CDR2 SVGAGI.

This clone was seen a handful of times. This chain connects TRBV6-6 to TRBJ1-3; perhaps TRBD1 as D (5 bases). CDR3 length: 14 residues. Per germline, CDR1 MNHNY and CDR2 SVGAGI (reference sequence). Trimming took off 6 bases at V and 2 bases at J, with 11 bases between the two ends. CDR3 sequence: CASRSQAAGNTIYF. In DNA form, the CDR3 reads TGTGCCAGCAGATCACAGGCAGCTGGAAACACCATATATTTT.